What follows are 6 T cell receptor beta chains derived from one specimen sequenced in a study of T cells in Graves' hyperthyroidism and ophthalmopathy. The CDR3 regions of TCR beta were amplified from RNA transcripts. First-round RT-PCR of the TCR CDR3 relied on the HTBI primer set. TCRdb redid the calling of the multiplex PCR reads with MiXCR, one entry per CDR3 protein. The sample contains approximately 410,000 distinct CDR3 sequences, about 13% of which appear only once. Specimen: blood. These receptors all stem from a woman aged 18-30 years with Graves' hyperthyroidism.

This clonotype occurred many times. The rearrangement uses TRBV29-1 and TRBJ1-2, with D perhaps matching TRBD1 (5 bases). The V end lost 4 bases, the J end lost 4 bases, and 10 bases lay between the germline ends. The CDR3 is 12 amino acids. Germline CDR1 SQVTM, CDR2 ANQGSEA. As DNA, the CDR3 is TGCAGCGTTGCCGGGGGTAGCTATGGCTACACCTTC. Translation gives CSVAGGSYGYTF.

This clonotype was counted ten times or more. The chain joins TRBV11-2 to TRBJ2-7; the D call may be TRBD1 or TRBD2 (5 bases each). Trimming took off 0 bases at V and 6 bases at J, with 18 bases between the two ends. CDR3 length: 16 amino acids. Germline CDR1 reads SGHAT; CDR2 reads FQNNGV. The CDR3 bases are TGTGCCAGCAGCTTAGACTATAGGTGGGGGTTCGCCGAGCAGTACTTC. Its translation: CASSLDYRWGFAEQYF.

This clonotype came up a few times. This chain's CDR3 is CASSLGTGDNSPLHF. CDR3 coding DNA: TGTGCCAGCAGTTTAGGGACAGGAGATAATTCACCCCTCCACTTT. This rearrangement joins TRBV28 to TRBJ1-6; 8 bases match TRBD1. This CDR3 spans 15 amino acids. Germline loops: CDR1 MDHEN, CDR2 SYDVKM. J gave up 5 bases and V 2 bases, and 2 bases lay outside the gene matches. Looking up the rest from reference TRBV28 and TRBJ1-6 gives the full variable domain: DVKVTQSSRYLVKRTGEKVFLECVQDMDHENMFWYRQDPGLGLRLIYFSYDVKMKEKGDIPEGYSVSREKKERFSLILESASTNQTSMYLCASSLGTGDNSPLHFGNGTRLTVT.

This clonotype has a handful of counts. V gene TRBV14 combines with J gene TRBJ2-7; D call uncertain. Germline CDR1 reads SGHDN; CDR2 reads FVKESK. The CDR3 loop spans 13 amino acids. The V and J ends lost 1 base and 2 bases respectively, with 6 bases between them. DNA for the CDR3: TGTGCCAGCAGCCAAGGGCGTACCTACGAGCAGTACTTC. Protein product: CASSQGRTYEQYF. Full variable domain (outside the CDR3, taken from reference TRBV14 and TRBJ2-7): EAGVTQFPSHSVIEKGQTVTLRCDPISGHDNLYWYRRVMGKEIKFLLHFVKESKQDESGMPNNRFLAERTGGTYSTLKVQPAELEDSGVYFCASSQGRTYEQYFGPGTRLTVT.

The CDR3 DNA reads TGTGCCACCAGCAGAGATGCTCTGGGTACAGGGAATATCTATGGCTACACCTTC. It translates to CATSRDALGTGNIYGYTF. This chain uses TRBV15 with TRBJ1-2; tentatively, D is TRBD1 (6 bases). Germline values: CDR1 LNHNV, CDR2 YYDKDF (reference sequence). The CDR3 totals 18 residues. Trimming left V 0 bases short and J 4 bases short, with 21 bases between.

The chain recombines TRBV7-9 with TRBJ2-1; D may be TRBD2 (6 bases). This CDR3 contains 14 residues. Per germline, CDR1 SEHNR and CDR2 FQNEAQ (reference sequence). The germline V and J ends were trimmed by 5 bases and 6 bases, with 14 bases remaining between them. The CDR3 loop is CASSPGTPLNEQFF. The DNA of the CDR3 is TGTGCCAGCAGCCCCGGGACTCCACTCAATGAGCAGTTCTTC.